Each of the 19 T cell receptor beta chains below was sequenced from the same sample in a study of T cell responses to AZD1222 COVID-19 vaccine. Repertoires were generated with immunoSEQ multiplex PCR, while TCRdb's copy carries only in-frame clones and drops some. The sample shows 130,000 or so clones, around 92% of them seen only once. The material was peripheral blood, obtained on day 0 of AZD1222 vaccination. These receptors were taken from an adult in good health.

The CDR3 nucleotides are TGTGCCAGCAGCCCACGCGGGGACAGGGGGCGGAATGAGCAGTTCTTC. Translated: CASSPRGDRGRNEQFF. The chain carries TRBV7-9 and TRBJ2-1, with 12 bases lining up with TRBD1. The CDR3 has 16 residues. Germline V CDR1 and CDR2: SEHNR, FQNEAQ (reference sequence). Trimming cost V 5 bases and J 7 bases; bases outside gene matches: 9.

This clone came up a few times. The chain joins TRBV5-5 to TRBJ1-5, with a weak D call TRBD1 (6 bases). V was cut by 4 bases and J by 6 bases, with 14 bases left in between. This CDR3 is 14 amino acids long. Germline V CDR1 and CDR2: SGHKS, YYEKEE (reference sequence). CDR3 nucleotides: TGTGCCAGCAGCCCACAGGGTCGTACTCAGCCCCAGCATTTT. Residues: CASSPQGRTQPQHF.

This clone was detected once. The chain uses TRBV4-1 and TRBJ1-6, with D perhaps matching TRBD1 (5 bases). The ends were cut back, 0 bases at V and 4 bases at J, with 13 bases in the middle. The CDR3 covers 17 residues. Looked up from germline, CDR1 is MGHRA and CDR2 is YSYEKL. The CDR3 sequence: CASSQDLKAGYNSPLHF. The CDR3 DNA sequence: TGCGCCAGCAGCCAAGATCTGAAGGCAGGGTATAATTCACCCCTCCACTTT.

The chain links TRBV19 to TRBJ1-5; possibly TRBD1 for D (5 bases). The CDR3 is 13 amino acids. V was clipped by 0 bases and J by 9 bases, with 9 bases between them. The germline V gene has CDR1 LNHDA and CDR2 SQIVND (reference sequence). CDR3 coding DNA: TGTGCCAGTAGTATAGATTACGGGGGGCCCCAGCATTTT. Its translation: CASSIDYGGPQHF.

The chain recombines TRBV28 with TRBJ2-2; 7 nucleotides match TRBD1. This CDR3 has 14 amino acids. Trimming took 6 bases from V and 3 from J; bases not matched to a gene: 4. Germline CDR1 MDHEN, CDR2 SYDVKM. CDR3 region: CASSRGTYTGELFF. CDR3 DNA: TGTGCCAGCAGCAGGGGGACATACACCGGGGAGCTGTTTTTT.

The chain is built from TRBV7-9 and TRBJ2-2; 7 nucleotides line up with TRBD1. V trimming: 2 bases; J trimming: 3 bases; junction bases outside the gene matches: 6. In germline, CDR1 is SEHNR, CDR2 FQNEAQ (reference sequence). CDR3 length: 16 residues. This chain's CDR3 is CASSLSGQGDTGELFF. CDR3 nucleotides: TGTGCCAGCAGCTTATCAGGTCAGGGGGACACCGGGGAGCTGTTTTTT.

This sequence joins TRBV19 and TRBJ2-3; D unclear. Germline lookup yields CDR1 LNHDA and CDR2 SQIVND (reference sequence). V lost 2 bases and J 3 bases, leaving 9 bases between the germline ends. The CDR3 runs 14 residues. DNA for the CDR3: TGTGCCAGTAGTATAATCTTCTCGACAGATACGCAGTATTTT. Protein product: CASSIIFSTDTQYF.

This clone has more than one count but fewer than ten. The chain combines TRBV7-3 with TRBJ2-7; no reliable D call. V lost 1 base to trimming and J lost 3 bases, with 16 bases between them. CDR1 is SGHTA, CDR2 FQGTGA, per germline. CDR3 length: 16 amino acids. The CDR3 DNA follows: TGTGCCAGCAGCTTAAAGCCTCGCGACTCAAGCTACGAGCAGTACTTC. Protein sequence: CASSLKPRDSSYEQYF.

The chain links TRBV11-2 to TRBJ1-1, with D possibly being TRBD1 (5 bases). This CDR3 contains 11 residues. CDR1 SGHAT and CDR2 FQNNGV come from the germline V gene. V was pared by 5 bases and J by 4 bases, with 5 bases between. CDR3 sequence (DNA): TGTGCCAGCAGCAGGGGCACTGAAGCTTTCTTT. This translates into CASSRGTEAFF. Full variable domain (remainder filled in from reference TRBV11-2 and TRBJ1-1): EAGVAQSPRYKIIEKRQSVAFWCNPISGHATLYWYQQILGQGPKLLIQFQNNGVVDDSQLPKDRFSAERLKGVDSTLKIQPAKLEDSAVYLCASSRGTEAFFGQGTRLTVV.

This chain's CDR3 is CASRRTSGKETQYF. CDR3 DNA: TGTGCCAGTAGAAGGACTAGCGGAAAAGAGACCCAGTACTTC. J is TRBJ2-5 and V is TRBV27; 10 nucleotides align to TRBD2. The CDR3 loop spans 14 amino acids. Trimming cost V 9 bases and J 3 bases; bases outside gene matches: 7. From germline, CDR1 is MNHEY and CDR2 SMNVEV (reference sequence).

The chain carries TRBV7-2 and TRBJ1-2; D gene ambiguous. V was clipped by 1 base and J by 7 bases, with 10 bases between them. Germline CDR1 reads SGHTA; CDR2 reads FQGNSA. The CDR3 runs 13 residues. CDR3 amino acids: CASSLDPQVGYTF. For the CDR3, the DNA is TGTGCCAGCAGCTTAGATCCCCAGGTTGGCTACACCTTC.

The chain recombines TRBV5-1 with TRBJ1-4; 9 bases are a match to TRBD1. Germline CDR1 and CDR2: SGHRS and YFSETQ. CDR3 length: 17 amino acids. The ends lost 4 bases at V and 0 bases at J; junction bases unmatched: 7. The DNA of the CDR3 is TGCGCCAGCAGCCTCGGACAGGGGCGAGCAACTAATGAAAAACTGTTTTTT. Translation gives CASSLGQGRATNEKLFF.

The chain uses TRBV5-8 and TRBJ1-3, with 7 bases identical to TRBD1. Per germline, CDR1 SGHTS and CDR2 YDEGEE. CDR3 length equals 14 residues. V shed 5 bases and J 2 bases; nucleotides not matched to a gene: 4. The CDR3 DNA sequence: TGTGCCAGCAGAGCCGGGACAGCTGGAAACACCATATATTTT. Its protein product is CASRAGTAGNTIYF.

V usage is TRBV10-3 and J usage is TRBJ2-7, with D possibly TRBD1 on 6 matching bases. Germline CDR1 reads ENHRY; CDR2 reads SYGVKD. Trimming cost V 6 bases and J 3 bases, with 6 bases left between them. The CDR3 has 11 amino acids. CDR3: CAIRTGYEQYF. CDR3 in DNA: TGTGCCATCAGGACAGGCTACGAGCAGTACTTC.

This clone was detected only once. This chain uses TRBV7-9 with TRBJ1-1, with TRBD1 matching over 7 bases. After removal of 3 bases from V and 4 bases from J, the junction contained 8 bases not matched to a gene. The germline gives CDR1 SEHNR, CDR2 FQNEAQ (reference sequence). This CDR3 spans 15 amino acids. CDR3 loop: CASSFDQQGSTEAFF. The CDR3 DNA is TGTGCCAGCAGCTTCGACCAACAGGGGAGCACTGAAGCTTTCTTT.

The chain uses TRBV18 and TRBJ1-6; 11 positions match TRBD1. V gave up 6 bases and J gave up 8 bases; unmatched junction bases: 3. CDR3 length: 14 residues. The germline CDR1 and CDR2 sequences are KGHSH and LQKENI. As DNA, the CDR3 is TGTGCCAGCTCCACGGACAGGGGGCATTCACCCCTCCACTTT. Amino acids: CASSTDRGHSPLHF.

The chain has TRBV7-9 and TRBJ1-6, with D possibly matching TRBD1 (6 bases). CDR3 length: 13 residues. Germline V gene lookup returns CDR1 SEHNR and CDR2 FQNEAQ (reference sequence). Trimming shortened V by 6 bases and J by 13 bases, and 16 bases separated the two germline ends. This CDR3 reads CASRGTGYSPLHF. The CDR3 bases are TGTGCCAGCAGGGGAACAGGGTACTCCCCCCTCCACTTT.

As DNA, the CDR3 is TGTGCCAGCAGCCCCGCCCACAGGGACGAGCAGTACTTC. Translated, it gives CASSPAHRDEQYF. V and J are TRBV7-3 and TRBJ2-7, with D possibly TRBD1 on 6 matching bases. This CDR3 contains 13 residues. V lost 5 bases and J 5 bases, leaving 13 bases between the germline ends. Germline V CDR1 and CDR2: SGHTA, FQGTGA.

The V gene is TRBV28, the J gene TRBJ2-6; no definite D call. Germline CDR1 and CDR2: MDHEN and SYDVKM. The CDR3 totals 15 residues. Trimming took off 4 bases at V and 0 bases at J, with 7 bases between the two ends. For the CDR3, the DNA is TGTGCCAGCAGTTCACCTAACTCTGGGGCCAACGTCCTGACTTTC. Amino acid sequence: CASSSPNSGANVLTF.